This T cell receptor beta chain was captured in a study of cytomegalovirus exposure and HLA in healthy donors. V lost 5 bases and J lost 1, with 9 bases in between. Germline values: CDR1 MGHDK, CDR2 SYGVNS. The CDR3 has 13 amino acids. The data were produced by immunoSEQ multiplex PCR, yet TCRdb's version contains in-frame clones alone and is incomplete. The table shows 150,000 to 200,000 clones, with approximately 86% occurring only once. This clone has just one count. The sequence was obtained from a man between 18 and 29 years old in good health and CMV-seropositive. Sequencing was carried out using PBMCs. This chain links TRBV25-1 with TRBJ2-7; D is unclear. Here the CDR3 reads CASSYPGSYEQYF. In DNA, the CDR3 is TGTGCCAGCAGTTATCCGGGTTCCTACGAGCAGTACTTC.